Described below is a single T cell receptor beta chain sequence and its context. Its antigen is not known. This entry belongs to a study of cytomegalovirus exposure and HLA in healthy donors. Turning to the study itself: There were 350 to 450 genotyped donors. Of these, about 81% fell in the genetic ancestry cluster associated with self-reported Caucasian donors.

Findings and limits, study-wide: Earlier findings revealed that most TCR beta V segments proved productive either about 87% or about 30% of the time. Sequences of the TCR beta chain were said to predict the HLA-A and HLA-B alleles of most subjects accurately.

The PCR ran on 60 Vbeta and 13 Jbeta primers. The protocol was immunoSEQ multiplex PCR, while the TCRdb copy is restricted to in-frame clones and leaves out a portion. The profile shows fewer than 150,000 clones, 79% of them singletons. The TCR comes from a man aged 40-55 years in good health and CMV-seropositive. The specimen sequenced was PBMCs.

For the CDR3, the DNA is TGTGCCAGCAGCTCAGGCTCGGGAGGCACAGATACGCAGTATTTT. It encodes CASSSGSGGTDTQYF. This chain uses TRBV7-9 with TRBJ2-3, with D maybe TRBD2 (6 bases). V was shortened by 4 bases and J by 1 base, with 12 bases between the two germline ends. CDR1 SEHNR and CDR2 FQNEAQ come from the germline V gene (reference sequence). The CDR3 loop spans 15 amino acids.